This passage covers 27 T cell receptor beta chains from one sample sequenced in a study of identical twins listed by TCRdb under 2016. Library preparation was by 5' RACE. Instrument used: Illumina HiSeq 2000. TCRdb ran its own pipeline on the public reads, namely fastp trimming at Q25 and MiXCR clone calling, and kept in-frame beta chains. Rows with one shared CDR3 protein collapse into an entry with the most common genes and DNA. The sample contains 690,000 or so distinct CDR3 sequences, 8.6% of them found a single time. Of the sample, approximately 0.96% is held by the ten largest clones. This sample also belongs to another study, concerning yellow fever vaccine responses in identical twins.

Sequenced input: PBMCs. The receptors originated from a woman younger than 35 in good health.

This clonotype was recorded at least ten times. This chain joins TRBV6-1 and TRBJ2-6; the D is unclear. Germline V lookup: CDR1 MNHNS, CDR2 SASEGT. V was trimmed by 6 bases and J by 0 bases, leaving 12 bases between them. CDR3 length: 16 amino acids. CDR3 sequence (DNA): TGTGCCAGCAGCCCTAGATCGGGCTCTGGGGCCAACGTCCTGACTTTC. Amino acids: CASSPRSGSGANVLTF.

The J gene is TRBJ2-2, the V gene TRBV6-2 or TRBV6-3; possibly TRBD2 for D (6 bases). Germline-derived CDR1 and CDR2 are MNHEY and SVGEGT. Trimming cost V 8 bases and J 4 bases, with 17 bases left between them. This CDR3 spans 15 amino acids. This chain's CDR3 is CASAGSIPSTGELFF. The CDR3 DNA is TGTGCCAGCGCCGGGAGCATCCCATCCACCGGGGAGCTGTTTTTT.

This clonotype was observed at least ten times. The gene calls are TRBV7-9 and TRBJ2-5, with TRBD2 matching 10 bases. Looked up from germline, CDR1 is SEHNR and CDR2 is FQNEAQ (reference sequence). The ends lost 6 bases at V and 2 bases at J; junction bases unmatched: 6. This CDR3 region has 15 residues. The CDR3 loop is CASSSGLALQETQYF. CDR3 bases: TGTGCCAGCAGTTCGGGACTAGCGCTTCAAGAGACCCAGTACTTC.

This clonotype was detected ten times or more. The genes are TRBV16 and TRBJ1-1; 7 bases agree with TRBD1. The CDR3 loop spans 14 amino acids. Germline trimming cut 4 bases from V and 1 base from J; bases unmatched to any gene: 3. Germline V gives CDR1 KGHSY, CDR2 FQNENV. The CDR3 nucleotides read TGTGCCAGCAGCCCTGGACAGGAGAACACTGAAGCTTTCTTT. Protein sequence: CASSPGQENTEAFF. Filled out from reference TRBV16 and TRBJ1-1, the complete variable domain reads GEEVAQTPKHLVRGEGQKAKLYCAPIKGHSYVFWYQQVLKNEFKFLISFQNENVFDETGMPKERFSAKCLPNSPCSLEIQATKLEDSAVYFCASSPGQENTEAFFGQGTRLTVV.

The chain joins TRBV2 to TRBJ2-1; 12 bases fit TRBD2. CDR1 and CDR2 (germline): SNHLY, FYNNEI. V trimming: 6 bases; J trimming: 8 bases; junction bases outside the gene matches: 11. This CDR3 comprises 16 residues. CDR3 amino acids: CASRETSGRNGDEQFF. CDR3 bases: TGTGCCAGCAGGGAGACTAGCGGGAGAAATGGAGATGAGCAGTTCTTC. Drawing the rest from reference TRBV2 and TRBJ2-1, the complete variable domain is EPEVTQTPSHQVTQMGQEVILRCVPISNHLYFYWYRQILGQKVEFLVSFYNNEISEKSEIFDDQFSVERPDGSNFTLKIRSTKLEDSAMYFCASRETSGRNGDEQFFGPGTRLTVL.

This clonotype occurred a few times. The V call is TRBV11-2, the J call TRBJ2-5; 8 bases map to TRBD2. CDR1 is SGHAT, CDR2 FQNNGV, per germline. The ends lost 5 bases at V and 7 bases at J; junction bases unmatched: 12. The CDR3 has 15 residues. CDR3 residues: CASSPGGVRLRTQYF. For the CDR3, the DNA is TGTGCCAGCAGCCCCGGGGGGGTTCGTTTACGGACCCAGTACTTC.

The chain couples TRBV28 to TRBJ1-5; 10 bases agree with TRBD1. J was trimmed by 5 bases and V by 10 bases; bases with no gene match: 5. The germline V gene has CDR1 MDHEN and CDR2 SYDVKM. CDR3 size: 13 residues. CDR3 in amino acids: CAIQGQGYQPQHF. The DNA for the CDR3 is TGTGCCATTCAGGGACAGGGGTATCAGCCCCAGCATTTT.

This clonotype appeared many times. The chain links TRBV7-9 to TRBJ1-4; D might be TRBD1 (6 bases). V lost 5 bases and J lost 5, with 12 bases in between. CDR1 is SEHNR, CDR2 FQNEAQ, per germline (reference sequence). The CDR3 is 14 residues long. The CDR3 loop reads CASSLDRQNEKLFF. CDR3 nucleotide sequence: TGTGCCAGCAGCCTTGACAGGCAAAATGAAAAACTGTTTTTT.

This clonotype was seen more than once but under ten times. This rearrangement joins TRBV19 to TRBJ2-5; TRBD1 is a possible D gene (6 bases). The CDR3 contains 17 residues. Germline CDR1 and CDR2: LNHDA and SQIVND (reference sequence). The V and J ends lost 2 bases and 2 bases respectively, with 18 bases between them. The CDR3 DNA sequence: TGTGCCAGTAGTATAAGAGGGCAGGGGCGTTCACAAGAGACCCAGTACTTC. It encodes CASSIRGQGRSQETQYF.

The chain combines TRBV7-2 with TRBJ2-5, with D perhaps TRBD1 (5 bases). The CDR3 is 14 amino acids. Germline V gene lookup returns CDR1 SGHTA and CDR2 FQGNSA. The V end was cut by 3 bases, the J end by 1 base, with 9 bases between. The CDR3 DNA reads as TGTGCCAGCAGCTTGGACATCTTCCAAGAGACCCAGTACTTC. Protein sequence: CASSLDIFQETQYF.

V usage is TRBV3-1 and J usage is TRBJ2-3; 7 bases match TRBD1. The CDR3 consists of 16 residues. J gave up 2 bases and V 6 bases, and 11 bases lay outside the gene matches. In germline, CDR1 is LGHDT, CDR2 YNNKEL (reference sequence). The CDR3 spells CASSPGGNKYTDTQYF. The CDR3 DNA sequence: TGTGCCAGCAGTCCAGGGGGTAACAAATACACAGATACGCAGTATTTT.

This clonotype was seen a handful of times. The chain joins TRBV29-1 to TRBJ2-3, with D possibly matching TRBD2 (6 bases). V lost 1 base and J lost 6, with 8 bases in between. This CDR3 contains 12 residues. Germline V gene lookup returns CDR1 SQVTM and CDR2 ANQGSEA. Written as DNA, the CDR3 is TGCAGCGTTGAAGGGGACTCTGATACGCAGTATTTT. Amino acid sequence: CSVEGDSDTQYF.

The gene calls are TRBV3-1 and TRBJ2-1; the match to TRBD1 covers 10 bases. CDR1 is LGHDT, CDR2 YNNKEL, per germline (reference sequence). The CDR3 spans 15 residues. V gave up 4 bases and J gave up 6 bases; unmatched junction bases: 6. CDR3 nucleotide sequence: TGTGCCAGCAGCCGGGAGGACAGGGGGGGCAATGAGCAGTTCTTC. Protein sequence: CASSREDRGGNEQFF.

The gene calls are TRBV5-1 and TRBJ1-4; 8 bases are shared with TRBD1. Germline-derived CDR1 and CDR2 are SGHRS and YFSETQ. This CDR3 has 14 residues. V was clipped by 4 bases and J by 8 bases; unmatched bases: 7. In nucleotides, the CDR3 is TGCGCCAGCAGCGACGGACAGGGTGGCGAAAAACTGTTTTTT. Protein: CASSDGQGGEKLFF. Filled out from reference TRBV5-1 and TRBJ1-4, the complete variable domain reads KAGVTQTPRYLIKTRGQQVTLSCSPISGHRSVSWYQQTPGQGLQFLFEYFSETQRNKGNFPGRFSGRQFSNSRSEMNVSTLELGDSALYLCASSDGQGGEKLFFGSGTQLSVL.

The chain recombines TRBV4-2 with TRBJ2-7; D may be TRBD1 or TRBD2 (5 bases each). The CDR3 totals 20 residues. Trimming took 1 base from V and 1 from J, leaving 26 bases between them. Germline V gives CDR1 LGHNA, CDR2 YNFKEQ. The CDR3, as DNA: TGTGCCAGCAGCCAAGTCGAACGGGACGTCGCGACAACGCTGTCCTACGAGCAGTACTTC. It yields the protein CASSQVERDVATTLSYEQYF.

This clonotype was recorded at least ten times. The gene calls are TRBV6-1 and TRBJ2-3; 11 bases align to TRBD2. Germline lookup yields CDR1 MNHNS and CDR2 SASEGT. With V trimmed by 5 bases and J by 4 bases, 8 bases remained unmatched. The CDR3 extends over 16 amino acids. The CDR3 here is CASSPVAGGPSDTQYF. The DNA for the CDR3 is TGTGCCAGCAGTCCGGTAGCGGGGGGGCCATCAGATACGCAGTATTTT.

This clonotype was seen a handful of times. CDR3 sequence (DNA): TGTGCCAGCAGCCAGGGGCTTAATGTTCCCTACGAGCAGTACTTC. Its translation: CASSQGLNVPYEQYF. The chain combines TRBV7-8 with TRBJ2-7, with D maybe TRBD1 (6 bases). Germline V gives CDR1 SGHVS, CDR2 FQNEAQ. This CDR3 has 15 amino acids. The V end was cut by 5 bases, the J end by 2 bases, with 16 bases between.

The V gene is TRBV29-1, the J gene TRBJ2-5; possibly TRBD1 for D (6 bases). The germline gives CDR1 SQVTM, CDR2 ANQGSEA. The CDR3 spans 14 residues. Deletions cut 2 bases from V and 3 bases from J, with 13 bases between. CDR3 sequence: CSVESRGWKETQYF. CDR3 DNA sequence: TGCAGCGTTGAATCCAGGGGTTGGAAAGAGACCCAGTACTTC.

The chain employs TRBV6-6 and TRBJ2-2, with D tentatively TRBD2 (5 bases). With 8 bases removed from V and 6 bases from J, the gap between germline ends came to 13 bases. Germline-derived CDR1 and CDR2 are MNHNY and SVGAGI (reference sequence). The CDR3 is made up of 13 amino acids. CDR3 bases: TGTGCCAGCGTGGGAGTAGGGCCCGGGGAGCTGTTTTTT. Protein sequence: CASVGVGPGELFF.

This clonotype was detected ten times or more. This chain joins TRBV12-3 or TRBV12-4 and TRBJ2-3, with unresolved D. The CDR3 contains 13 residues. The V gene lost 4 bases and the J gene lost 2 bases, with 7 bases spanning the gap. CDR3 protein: CASSSLNTDTQYF. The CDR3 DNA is TGTGCCAGCAGTTCGCTTAACACAGATACGCAGTATTTT.

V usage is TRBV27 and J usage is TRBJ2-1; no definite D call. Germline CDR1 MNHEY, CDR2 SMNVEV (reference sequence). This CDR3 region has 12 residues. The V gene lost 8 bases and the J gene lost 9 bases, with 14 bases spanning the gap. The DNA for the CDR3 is TGTGCCAGCGAAAACCCCCTCGCTGAGCAGTTCTTC. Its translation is CASENPLAEQFF.

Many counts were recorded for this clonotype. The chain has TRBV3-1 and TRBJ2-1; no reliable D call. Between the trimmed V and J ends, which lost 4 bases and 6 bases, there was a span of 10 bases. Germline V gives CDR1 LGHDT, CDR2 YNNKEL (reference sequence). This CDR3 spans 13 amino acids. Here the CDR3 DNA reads TGTGCCAGCAGCCGGGTGAGTCCCAATGAGCAGTTCTTC. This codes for CASSRVSPNEQFF.

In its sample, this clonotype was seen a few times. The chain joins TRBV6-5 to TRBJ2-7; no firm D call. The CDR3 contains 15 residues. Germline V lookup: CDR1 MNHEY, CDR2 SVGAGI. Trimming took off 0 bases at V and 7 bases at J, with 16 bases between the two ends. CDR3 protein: CASSYSILGSAEQYF. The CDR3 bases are TGTGCCAGCAGTTACTCGATCCTAGGGTCGGCGGAGCAGTACTTC.

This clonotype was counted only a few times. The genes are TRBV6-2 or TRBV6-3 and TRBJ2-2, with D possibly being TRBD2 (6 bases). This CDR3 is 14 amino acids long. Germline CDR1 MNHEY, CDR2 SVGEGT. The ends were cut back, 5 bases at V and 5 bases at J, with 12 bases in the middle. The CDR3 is CASSVGGRTGELFF. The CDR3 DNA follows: TGTGCCAGCAGTGTGGGAGGAAGGACCGGGGAGCTGTTTTTT.

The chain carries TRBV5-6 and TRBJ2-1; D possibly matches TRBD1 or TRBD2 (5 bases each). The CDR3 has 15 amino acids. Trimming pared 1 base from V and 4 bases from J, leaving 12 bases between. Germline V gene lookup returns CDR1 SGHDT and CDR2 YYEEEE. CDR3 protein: CASSLLGEGYNEQFF. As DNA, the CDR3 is TGTGCCAGCAGCTTGCTCGGAGAGGGGTACAATGAGCAGTTCTTC.

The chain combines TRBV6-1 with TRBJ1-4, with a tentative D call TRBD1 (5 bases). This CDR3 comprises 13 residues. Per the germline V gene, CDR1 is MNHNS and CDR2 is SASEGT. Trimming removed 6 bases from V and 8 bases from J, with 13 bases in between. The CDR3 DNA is TGTGCCAGCAGAGGGACGGTCACCGAAAAACTGTTTTTT. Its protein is CASRGTVTEKLFF.

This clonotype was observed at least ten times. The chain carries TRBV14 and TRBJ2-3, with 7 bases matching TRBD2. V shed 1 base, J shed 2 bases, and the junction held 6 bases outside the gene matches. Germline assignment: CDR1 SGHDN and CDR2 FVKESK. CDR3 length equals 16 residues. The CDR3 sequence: CASSQAGGTITDTQYF. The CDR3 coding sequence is TGTGCCAGCAGCCAAGCAGGCGGGACTATCACAGATACGCAGTATTTT.